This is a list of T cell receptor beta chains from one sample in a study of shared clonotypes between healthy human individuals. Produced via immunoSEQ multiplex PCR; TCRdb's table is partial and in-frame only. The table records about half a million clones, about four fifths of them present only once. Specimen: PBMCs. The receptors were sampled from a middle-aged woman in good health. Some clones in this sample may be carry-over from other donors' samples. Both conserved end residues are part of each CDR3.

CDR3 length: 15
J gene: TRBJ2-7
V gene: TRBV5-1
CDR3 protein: CASSLAPGGNYEQYF

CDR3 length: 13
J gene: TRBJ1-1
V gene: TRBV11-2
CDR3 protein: CASSYREPNAAFF

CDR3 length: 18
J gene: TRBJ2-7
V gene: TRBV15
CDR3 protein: CATSRGLAGAPISYEQYF

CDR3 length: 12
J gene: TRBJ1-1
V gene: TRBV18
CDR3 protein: CASSPENTEAFF

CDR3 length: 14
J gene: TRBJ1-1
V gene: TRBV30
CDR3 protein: CAWSISDGGTEAFF

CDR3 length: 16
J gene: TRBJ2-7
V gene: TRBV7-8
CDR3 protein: CASSPIVGGLRYEQYF

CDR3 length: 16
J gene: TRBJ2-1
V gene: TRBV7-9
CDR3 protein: CASSSSTSGSRNEQFF

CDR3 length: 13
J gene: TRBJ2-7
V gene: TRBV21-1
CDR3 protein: CAKGTSGRIEQYF

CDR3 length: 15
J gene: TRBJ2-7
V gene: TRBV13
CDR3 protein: CASSLRGQGLAEQYF

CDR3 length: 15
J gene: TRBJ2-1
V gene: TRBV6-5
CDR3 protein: CASTQGPRPYNEQFF

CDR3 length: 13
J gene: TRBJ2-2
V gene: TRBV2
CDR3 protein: CASKYLPGGELFF

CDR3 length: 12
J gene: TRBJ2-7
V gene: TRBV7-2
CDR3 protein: CASSFFSYEQYF

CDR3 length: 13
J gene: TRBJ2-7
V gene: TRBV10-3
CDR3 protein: CAISEGGGYEQYF

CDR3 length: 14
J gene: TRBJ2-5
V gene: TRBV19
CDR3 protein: CASRGLADQETQYF

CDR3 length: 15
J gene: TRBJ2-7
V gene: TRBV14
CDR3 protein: CASSQDQGRGGEQYF

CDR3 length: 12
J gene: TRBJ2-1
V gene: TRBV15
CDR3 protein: CATSNFNPEQFF

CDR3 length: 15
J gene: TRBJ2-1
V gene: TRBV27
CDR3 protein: CASSLVRGFNNEQFF

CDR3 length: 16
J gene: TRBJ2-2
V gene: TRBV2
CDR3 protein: CASTRSPSENTGELFF

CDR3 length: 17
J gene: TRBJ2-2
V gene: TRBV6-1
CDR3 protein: CASSERRGLSNTGELFF

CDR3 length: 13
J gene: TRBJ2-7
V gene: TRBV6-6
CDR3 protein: CASSYSYSYEQYF

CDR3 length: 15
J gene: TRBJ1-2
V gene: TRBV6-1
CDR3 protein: CASIGTGAVVYGYTF

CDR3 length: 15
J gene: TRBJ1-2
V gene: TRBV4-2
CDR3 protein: CASSPKGTRGRGYTF

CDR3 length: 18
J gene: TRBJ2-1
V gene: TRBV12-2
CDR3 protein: CASRSDPSGRASYNEQFF

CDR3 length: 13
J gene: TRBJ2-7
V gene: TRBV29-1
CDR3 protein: CSVERGGGGEQYF

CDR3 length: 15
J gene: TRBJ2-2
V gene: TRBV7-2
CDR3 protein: CASSLRLADTGELFF

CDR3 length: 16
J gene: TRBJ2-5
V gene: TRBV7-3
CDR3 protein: CASSLGGTTYPQTQYF

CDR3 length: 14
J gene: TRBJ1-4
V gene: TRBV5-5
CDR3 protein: CASSSGRSGEKLFF

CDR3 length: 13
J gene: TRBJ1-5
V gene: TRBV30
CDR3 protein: CAWSVRGDQPQHF

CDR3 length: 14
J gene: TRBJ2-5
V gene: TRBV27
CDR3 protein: CASSLMWNQETQYF

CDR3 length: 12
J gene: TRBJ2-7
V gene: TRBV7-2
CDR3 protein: CASSRTPGEQYF

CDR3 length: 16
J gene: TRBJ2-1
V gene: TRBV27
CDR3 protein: CASSLLDSASYNEQFF

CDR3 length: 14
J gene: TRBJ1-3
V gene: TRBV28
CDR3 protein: CASSLAGNGNTIYF

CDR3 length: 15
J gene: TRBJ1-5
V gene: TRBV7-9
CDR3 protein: CASSSRGDSNQPQHF

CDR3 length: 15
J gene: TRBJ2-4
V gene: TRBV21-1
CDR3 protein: CASSKEGEARDIQYF

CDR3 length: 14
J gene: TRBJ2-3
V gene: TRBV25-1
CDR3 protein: CASSGGLSTDTQYF

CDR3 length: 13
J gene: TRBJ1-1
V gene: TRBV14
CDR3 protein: CASSQFRNTEAFF

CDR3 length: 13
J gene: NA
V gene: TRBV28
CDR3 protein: CASKGQVGSEQYF

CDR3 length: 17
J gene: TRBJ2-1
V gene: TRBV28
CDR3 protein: CASSLFVGAGGGNEQFF

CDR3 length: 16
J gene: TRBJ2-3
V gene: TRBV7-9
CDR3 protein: CASSRTSGSGSDTQYF

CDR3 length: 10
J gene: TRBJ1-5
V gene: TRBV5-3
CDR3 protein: CARSSLPQHF

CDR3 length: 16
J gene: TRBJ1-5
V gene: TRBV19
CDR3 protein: CASSPRQGAPNQPQHF

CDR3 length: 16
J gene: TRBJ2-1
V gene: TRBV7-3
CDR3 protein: CASSLDLRTHNNEQFF

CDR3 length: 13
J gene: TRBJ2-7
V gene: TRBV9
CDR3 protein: CASSVRLGTEQYF

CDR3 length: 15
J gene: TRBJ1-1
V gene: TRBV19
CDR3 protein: CASSGGDKSYTEAFF

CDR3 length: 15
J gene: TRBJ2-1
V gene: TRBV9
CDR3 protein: CASSVGGSWGNEQFF